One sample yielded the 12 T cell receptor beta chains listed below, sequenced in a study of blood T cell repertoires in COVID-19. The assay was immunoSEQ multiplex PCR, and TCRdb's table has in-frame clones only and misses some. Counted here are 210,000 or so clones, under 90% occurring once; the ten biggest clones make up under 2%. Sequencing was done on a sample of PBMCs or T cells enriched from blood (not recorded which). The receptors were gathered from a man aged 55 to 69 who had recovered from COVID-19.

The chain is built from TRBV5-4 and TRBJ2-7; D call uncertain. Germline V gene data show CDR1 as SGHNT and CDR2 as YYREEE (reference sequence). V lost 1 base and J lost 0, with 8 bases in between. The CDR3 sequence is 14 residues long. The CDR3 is CASSLSSSSYEQYF. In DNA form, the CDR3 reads TGTGCCAGCAGCTTGAGTTCCAGCTCCTACGAGCAGTACTTC. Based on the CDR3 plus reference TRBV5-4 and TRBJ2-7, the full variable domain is ETGVTQSPTHLIKTRGQQVTLRCSSQSGHNTVSWYQQALGQGPQFIFQYYREEENGRGNFPPRFSGLQFPNYSSELNVNALELDDSALYLCASSLSSSSYEQYFGPGTRLTVT.

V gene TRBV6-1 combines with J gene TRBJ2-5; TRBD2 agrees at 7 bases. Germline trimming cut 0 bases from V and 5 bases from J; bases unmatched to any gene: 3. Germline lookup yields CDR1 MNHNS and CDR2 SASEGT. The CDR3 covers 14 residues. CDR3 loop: CASSEATSRETQYF. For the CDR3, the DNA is TGTGCCAGCAGTGAAGCGACTAGCCGGGAGACCCAGTACTTC.

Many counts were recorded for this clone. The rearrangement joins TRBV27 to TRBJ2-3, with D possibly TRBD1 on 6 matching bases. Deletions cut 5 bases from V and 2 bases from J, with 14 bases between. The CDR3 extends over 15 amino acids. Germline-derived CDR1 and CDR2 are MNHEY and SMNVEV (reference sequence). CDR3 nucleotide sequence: TGTGCCAGCAGTACCTCCGGACAGTTCACAGATACGCAGTATTTT. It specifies CASSTSGQFTDTQYF.

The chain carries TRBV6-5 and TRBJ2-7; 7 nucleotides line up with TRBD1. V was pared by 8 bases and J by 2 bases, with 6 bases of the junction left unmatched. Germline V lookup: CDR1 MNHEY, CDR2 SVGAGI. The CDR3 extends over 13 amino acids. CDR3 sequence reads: CASGRTGTYEQYF. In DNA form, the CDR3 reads TGTGCCAGCGGCCGGACAGGCACCTACGAGCAGTACTTC.

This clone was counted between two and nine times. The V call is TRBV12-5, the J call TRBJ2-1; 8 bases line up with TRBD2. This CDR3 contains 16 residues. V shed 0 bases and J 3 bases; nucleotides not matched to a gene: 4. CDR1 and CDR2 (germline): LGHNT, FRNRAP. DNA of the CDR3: TGTGCTAGTGGTTTGGTACTCGGGGGGGGCTACAATGAGCAGTTCTTC. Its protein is CASGLVLGGGYNEQFF.

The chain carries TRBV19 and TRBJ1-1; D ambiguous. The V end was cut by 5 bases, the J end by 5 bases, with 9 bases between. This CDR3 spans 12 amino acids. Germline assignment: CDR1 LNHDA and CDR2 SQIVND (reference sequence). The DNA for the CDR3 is TGTGCCAGTAGTTGGAAGCGGACTGAAGCTTTCTTT. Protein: CASSWKRTEAFF. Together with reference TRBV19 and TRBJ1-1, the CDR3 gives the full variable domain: DGGITQSPKYLFRKEGQNVTLSCEQNLNHDAMYWYRQDPGQGLRLIYYSQIVNDFQKGDIAEGYSVSREKKESFPLTVTSAQKNPTAFYLCASSWKRTEAFFGQGTRLTVV.

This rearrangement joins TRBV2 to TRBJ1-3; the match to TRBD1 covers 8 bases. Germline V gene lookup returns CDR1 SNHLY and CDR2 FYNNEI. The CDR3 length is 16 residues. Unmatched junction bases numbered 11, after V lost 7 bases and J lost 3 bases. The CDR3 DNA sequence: TGTGCCAGCACTGGTTGGGCAGGGGGCGATGGAAACACCATATATTTT. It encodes CASTGWAGGDGNTIYF.

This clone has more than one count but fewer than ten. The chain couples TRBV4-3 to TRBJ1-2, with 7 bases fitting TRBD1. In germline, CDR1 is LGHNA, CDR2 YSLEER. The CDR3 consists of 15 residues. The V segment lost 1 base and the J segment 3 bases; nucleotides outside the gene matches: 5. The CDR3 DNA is TGCGCCAGCAGCCAAGGAACAGGGGTTGACTATGGCTACACCTTC. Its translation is CASSQGTGVDYGYTF.

The CDR3 is CASSETGVFNSPLHF. The DNA of the CDR3 is TGTGCCAGCAGTGAGACAGGGGTCTTTAATTCACCCCTCCACTTT. The chain links TRBV25-1 to TRBJ1-6; 8 positions agree with TRBD1. CDR3 length equals 15 residues. CDR1 MGHDK and CDR2 SYGVNS come from the germline V gene. The ends lost 3 bases at V and 6 bases at J; junction bases unmatched: 4.

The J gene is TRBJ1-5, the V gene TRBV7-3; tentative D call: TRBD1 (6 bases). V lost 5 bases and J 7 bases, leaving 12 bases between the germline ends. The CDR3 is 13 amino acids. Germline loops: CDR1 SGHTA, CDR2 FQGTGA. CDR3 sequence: CASSVSGEQPQHF. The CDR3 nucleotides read TGTGCCAGCAGCGTATCAGGGGAACAGCCCCAGCATTTT.

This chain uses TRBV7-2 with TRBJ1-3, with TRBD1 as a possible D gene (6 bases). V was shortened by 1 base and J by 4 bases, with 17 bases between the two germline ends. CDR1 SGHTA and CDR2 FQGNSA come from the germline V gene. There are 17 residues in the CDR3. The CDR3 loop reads CASSLVGLAGAGNTIYF. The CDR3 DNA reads TGTGCCAGCAGCTTAGTGGGGCTAGCAGGGGCCGGAAACACCATATATTTT.

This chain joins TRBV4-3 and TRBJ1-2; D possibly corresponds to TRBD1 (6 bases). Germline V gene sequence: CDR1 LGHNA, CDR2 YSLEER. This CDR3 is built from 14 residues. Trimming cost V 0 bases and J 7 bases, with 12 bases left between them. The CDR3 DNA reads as TGCGCCAGCAGCCAAGAACGGCAGGGGAGTGGCTACACCTTC. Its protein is CASSQERQGSGYTF.